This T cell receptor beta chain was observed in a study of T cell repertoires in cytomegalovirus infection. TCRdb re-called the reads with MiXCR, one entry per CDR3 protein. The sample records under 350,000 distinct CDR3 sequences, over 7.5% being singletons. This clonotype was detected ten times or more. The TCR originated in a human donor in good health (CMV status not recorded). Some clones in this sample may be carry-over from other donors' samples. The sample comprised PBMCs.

CDR3 protein: CASSTLSLQEYSNQPQHF. Here the CDR3 DNA reads TGTGCCAGCAGCACGCTCTCCCTCCAGGAATATAGCAATCAGCCCCAGCATTTT. The chain recombines TRBV7-8 with TRBJ1-5; no clear D. Trimming took 5 bases from V and 0 from J, leaving 20 bases between them. Per the germline V gene, CDR1 is SGHVS and CDR2 is FQNEAQ. The CDR3 covers 18 residues.